Following are 15 T cell receptor beta chains from one sample sequenced in a study of OX40 agonist ivuxolimab in advanced cancers. The protocol was immunoSEQ multiplex PCR, while the TCRdb copy is restricted to in-frame clones and leaves out a portion. This table holds about 70,000 clones, 88% found once. The sequencing used CD4+ or CD8+ T cells sorted from blood, collected in a trial of the OX40 agonist ivuxolimab. These receptor sequences come from an adult with an advanced solid tumor such as melanoma, head and neck, liver or kidney cancer.

The CDR3, as DNA: TGTGCCAGTAGTGACCCCAACCGGGGAGGGCAAGAGACCCAGTACTTC. This encodes CASSDPNRGGQETQYF. The rearrangement links TRBV19 to TRBJ2-5; 7 positions agree with TRBD2. V was pared by 5 bases and J by 2 bases, with 11 bases of the junction left unmatched. CDR3 size: 16 residues. Germline V gene data show CDR1 as LNHDA and CDR2 as SQIVND (reference sequence).

This clone turned up a few times. Different DNA sequences within this sample yield the same CDR3. V is TRBV19 and J is TRBJ1-6; D gene ambiguous. This CDR3 is 14 amino acids long. CDR1 and CDR2 from the germline V gene are LNHDA and SQIVND (reference sequence). V lost 4 bases and J lost 4, with 8 bases in between. The CDR3 nucleotides read TGTGCCAGTAGTACCCGGGAGTATAATTCACCCCTCCACTTT. Residues: CASSTREYNSPLHF.

J is TRBJ1-1 and V is TRBV2; D is unresolved. The CDR3 is made up of 16 amino acids. The V end lost 0 bases, the J end lost 5 bases, and 16 bases lay between the germline ends. Looked up from germline, CDR1 is SNHLY and CDR2 is FYNNEI. The CDR3 bases are TGTGCCAGCAGTGAAGCGGGAATAGGTCTAGGGACTGAAGCTTTCTTT. The encoded protein is CASSEAGIGLGTEAFF.

The chain uses TRBV10-3 and TRBJ2-3; D remains ambiguous. CDR3 length: 15 amino acids. CDR1 is ENHRY and CDR2 is SYGVKD in the germline V gene. Trimming pared 10 bases from V and 1 base from J, leaving 18 bases between. The DNA for the CDR3 is TGTGCCACCGCGCTGACGGGCGCACGCACAGATACGCAGTATTTT. Residues: CATALTGARTDTQYF.

V gene TRBV27 combines with J gene TRBJ1-2; no clear D gene. V dropped 8 bases and J dropped 3 bases, with 10 bases sitting between them. The germline CDR1 and CDR2 sequences are MNHEY and SMNVEV (reference sequence). This CDR3 has 12 amino acids. This CDR3 reads CASDADHYGYTF. For the CDR3, the DNA is TGTGCCAGCGACGCAGATCACTATGGCTACACCTTC.

The chain combines TRBV7-2 with TRBJ1-5; D is uncertain. V was pared by 2 bases and J by 3 bases, with 8 bases between. Germline V gene data show CDR1 as SGHTA and CDR2 as FQGNSA. There are 14 residues in the CDR3. This CDR3 reads CASSLYPSNQPQHF. As DNA, the CDR3 is TGTGCCAGCAGCTTATATCCCTCCAATCAGCCCCAGCATTTT.

The V call is TRBV19, the J call TRBJ1-1; D is perhaps TRBD1 (5 bases). The CDR3 totals 15 residues. Germline-derived CDR1 and CDR2 are LNHDA and SQIVND (reference sequence). V was cut by 4 bases and J by 4 bases, with 16 bases left in between. CDR3 bases: TGTGCCAGTAGTACCCTAGAGGGGCCGACCACTGAAGCTTTCTTT. Protein sequence: CASSTLEGPTTEAFF. The full variable domain, completed using reference TRBV19 and TRBJ1-1, is DGGITQSPKYLFRKEGQNVTLSCEQNLNHDAMYWYRQDPGQGLRLIYYSQIVNDFQKGDIAEGYSVSREKKESFPLTVTSAQKNPTAFYLCASSTLEGPTTEAFFGQGTRLTVV.

The chain joins TRBV30 to TRBJ1-5; perhaps TRBD1 as D (6 bases). The CDR3 has 13 residues. V lost 2 bases to trimming and J lost 5 bases, with 10 bases between them. CDR1 GTSNPN and CDR2 SVGIG come from the germline V gene (reference sequence). CDR3 protein: CAWSRQVDQPQHF. The CDR3 DNA follows: TGTGCCTGGAGTCGACAGGTAGATCAGCCCCAGCATTTT.

The rearrangement joins TRBV6-1 to TRBJ1-5; tentative D call: TRBD1 (5 bases). V was pared by 11 bases and J by 5 bases, with 16 bases between. Germline CDR1 and CDR2: MNHNS and SASEGT. The CDR3 contains 13 residues. The CDR3 nucleotides are TGTGCCGTGGGGCCCCTCGGGGATCAGCCCCAGCATTTT. This encodes CAVGPLGDQPQHF.

The chain joins TRBV14 to TRBJ1-2; TRBD1 matches at 8 bases. CDR3 length equals 15 residues. V lost 3 bases and J lost 8; bases outside the gene matches: 11. Germline CDR1 reads SGHDN; CDR2 reads FVKESK. The CDR3 DNA reads as TGTGCCAGCAGCCAGGGGACAGGTCCCAGCTGGGGCTACACCTTC. Translation gives CASSQGTGPSWGYTF.

The chain has TRBV5-1 and TRBJ1-1; D call uncertain. Trimming shortened V by 4 bases and J by 3 bases, and 16 bases separated the two germline ends. This CDR3 spans 15 amino acids. Germline V CDR1 and CDR2: SGHRS, YFSETQ. The CDR3 DNA is TGCGCCAGCAGCCCCATGGGTTCGGACCACACTGAAGCTTTCTTT. Residues: CASSPMGSDHTEAFF.

V and J are TRBV9 and TRBJ1-2; D might be TRBD1 (6 bases). The germline V and J ends were trimmed by 0 bases and 6 bases, with 18 bases remaining between them. CDR3 size: 16 residues. CDR1 is SGDLS and CDR2 is YYNGEE in the germline V gene. As DNA, the CDR3 is TGTGCCAGCAGCGTAGGCCTCGGGACAAAAAGTGATGGCTACACCTTC. Encoded protein: CASSVGLGTKSDGYTF.

The CDR3 reads CASSSRTGQGNQPQHF. In DNA, the CDR3 is TGTGCCAGCAGTTCCCGGACAGGTCAGGGCAATCAGCCCCAGCATTTT. V and J are TRBV27 and TRBJ1-5, with 7 bases that match TRBD1. With 4 bases clipped from V and 2 bases from J, the junction kept 8 bases outside the gene matches. CDR1 and CDR2 from the germline V gene are MNHEY and SMNVEV (reference sequence). The CDR3 runs 16 residues.

DNA for the CDR3: TGTGCCAGCAGCCCCGCCGGGCAGGGGGCTTCACCCCTCCACTTT. Translating it yields CASSPAGQGASPLHF. This chain joins TRBV7-2 and TRBJ1-6; 8 bases agree with TRBD1. V trimming: 5 bases; J trimming: 9 bases; junction bases outside the gene matches: 9. Germline V gene sequence: CDR1 SGHTA, CDR2 FQGNSA. This CDR3 comprises 15 residues.

The chain couples TRBV4-1 to TRBJ2-1; D remains unclear. The CDR3 loop spans 12 amino acids. CDR1 MGHRA and CDR2 YSYEKL come from the germline V gene. V lost 3 bases and J 8 bases, leaving 8 bases between the germline ends. CDR3 residues: CASSHVLDEQFF. In nucleotides, the CDR3 is TGCGCCAGCAGCCATGTGTTAGATGAGCAGTTCTTC.